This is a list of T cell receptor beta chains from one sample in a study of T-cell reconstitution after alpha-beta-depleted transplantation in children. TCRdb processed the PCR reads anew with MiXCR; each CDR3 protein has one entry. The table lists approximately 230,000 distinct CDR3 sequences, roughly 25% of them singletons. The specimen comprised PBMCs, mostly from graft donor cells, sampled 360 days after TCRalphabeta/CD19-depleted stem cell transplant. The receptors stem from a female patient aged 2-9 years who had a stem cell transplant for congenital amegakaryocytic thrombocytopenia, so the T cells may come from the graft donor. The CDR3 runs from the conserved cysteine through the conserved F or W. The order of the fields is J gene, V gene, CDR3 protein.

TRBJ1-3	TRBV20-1	CSARSMFSGNTIYF
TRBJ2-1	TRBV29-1	CSVERALDSYNEQFF
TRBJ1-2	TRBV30	CAWTAGFSYGYTF
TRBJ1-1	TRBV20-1	CSDLRGGDTEAFF
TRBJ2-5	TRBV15	CATSLRTAQETQYF
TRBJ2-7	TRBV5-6	CASSLAQGTVYEQYF
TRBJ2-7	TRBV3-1	CASSQVAGEYEQYF
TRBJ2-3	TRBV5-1	CASSLQDRRTDTQYF
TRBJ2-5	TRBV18	CASSPPRSTVGEETQYF
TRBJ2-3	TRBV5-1	CASNPTGSGLTDTQYF
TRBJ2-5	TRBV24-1	CATSDSPGETQYF
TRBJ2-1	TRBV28	CASSFRLDNEQFF
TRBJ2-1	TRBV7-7	CASSSQLAGEQFF
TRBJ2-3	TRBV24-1	CATSDLNGTSTDTQYF
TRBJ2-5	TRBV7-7	CASSRTTGQGETQYF
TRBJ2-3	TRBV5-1	CASSRVDSTDTQYF
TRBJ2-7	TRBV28	CASSLGAGGHYEQYF
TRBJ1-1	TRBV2	CATKTGARNTEAFF
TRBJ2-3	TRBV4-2	CASSQDFLLVDWFADTQYF
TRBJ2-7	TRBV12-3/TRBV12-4	CASSLASETVTEQYF
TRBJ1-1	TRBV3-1	CASSDRTGNTEAFF
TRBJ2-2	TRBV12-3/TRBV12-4	CASSFSPGGTGELFF
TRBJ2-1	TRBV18	CASSLTGYYNEQFF
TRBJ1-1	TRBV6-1	CASSEVDRSVAFF
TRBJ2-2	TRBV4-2	CASSQGVIVTGELFF
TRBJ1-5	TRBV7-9	CASSHIGNQPQHF
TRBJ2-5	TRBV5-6	CASSLAGSTLETQYF
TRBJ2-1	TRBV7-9	CASSLVGYEQFF
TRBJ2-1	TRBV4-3	CASSQGGSGGSSYNEQFF
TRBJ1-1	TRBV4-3	CASRKSPLDTEAFF
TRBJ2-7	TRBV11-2	CASSSVTAERTYEQYF
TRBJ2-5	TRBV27	CASRRITGLLETQYF
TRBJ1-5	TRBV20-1	CSAARDSNQPQHF